The 3 T cell receptor beta chains presented below share a single source sample, sequenced in a study of monozygotic twins with cystic fibrosis. Profiling relied on immunoSEQ multiplex PCR, and the TCRdb table lists in-frame clones only, not all of them. The profile shows 30,000 to 35,000 clones, roughly 97% of them singletons. Source material: blood. These TCRs come from a girl aged 2 to 9 with cystic fibrosis.

The V gene is TRBV7-6, the J gene TRBJ2-3; possibly TRBD2 for D (6 bases). This CDR3 region has 12 residues. Trimming removed 8 bases at V and 6 bases at J, with 12 bases between. Looked up from germline, CDR1 is SGHVS and CDR2 is FNYEAQ. The chain's CDR3 is CASEGGDDTQYF. CDR3 coding DNA: TGTGCCAGCGAGGGAGGAGATGATACGCAGTATTTT.

The chain employs TRBV2 and TRBJ2-7, with 10 bases that match TRBD1. The germline V gene has CDR1 SNHLY and CDR2 FYNNEI. With 6 bases clipped from V and 5 bases from J, the junction kept 13 bases outside the gene matches. The CDR3 sequence is 16 residues long. The CDR3 sequence is CASSPWGGTGDHEQYF. The CDR3, as DNA: TGTGCCAGCAGCCCCTGGGGAGGGACAGGGGACCACGAGCAGTACTTC.

The chain links TRBV19 to TRBJ1-5, with 9 bases lining up with TRBD1. Per the germline V gene, CDR1 is LNHDA and CDR2 is SQIVND (reference sequence). After removal of 8 bases from V and 6 bases from J, the junction contained 8 bases not matched to a gene. The CDR3 has 14 amino acids. As DNA, the CDR3 is TGTGCCAGTGACCGGGACAGGGTAAGTCAGCCCCAGCATTTT. Translating it yields CASDRDRVSQPQHF.